The 24 T cell receptor beta chains in this list originate from one sample, sequenced in a study of metastatic and nonmetastatic thyroid tumors (dated by TCRdb to 2019 to 2021). The library was obtained by PCR. The sample was run on an Illumina HiSeq 4000. In-frame beta chains were kept once TCRdb had trimmed the public reads at Q25 with fastp and called clones with MiXCR. In all, the sample holds around 19,000 clones, and roughly 10% of those were seen once. The ten largest clonotypes hold about 7.3% of the sample. None of the patients had been given any treatment before thyroid surgery. Sample: blood. The receptors were sampled from a female donor with papillary thyroid cancer or a benign thyroid nodule (not recorded which). Some clones in this sample may be carry-over from other donors' samples.

The sample holds many counts of this clone. V usage is TRBV11-1 and J usage is TRBJ2-7; 7 bases map to TRBD2. This CDR3 region has 16 residues. Germline CDR1 is SGHAT and CDR2 is FQDESV (reference sequence). V was clipped by 5 bases and J by 3 bases; unmatched bases: 13. CDR3 sequence (DNA): TGTGCCAGCAGCGGGGAATCGGGAGGAAGACGCTACGAGCAGTACTTC. It encodes CASSGESGGRRYEQYF.

Ten or more counts support this clone. This chain connects TRBV18 to TRBJ2-7; TRBD1 agrees at 8 bases. Trimming removed 6 bases from V and 3 bases from J; junction bases left unmatched: 7. This CDR3 spans 14 amino acids. CDR1 and CDR2 (germline): KGHSH, LQKENI. CDR3 DNA: TGTGCCAGCTCGACCGGGACAGGAGGCTACGAGCAGTACTTC. The encoded protein is CASSTGTGGYEQYF. Filled out from reference TRBV18 and TRBJ2-7, the complete variable domain reads NAGVMQNPRHLVRRRGQEARLRCSPMKGHSHVYWYRQLPEEGLKFMVYLQKENIIDESGMPKERFSAEFPKEGPSILRIQQVVRGDSAAYFCASSTGTGGYEQYFGPGTRLTVT.

This clone was seen at least ten times. This chain links TRBV4-2 with TRBJ2-7; 7 bases agree with TRBD2. Losses at the gene ends were 4 bases for V and 5 bases for J; bases not matched to a gene: 2. Germline V gives CDR1 LGHNA, CDR2 YNFKEQ. This CDR3 is built from 12 residues. The CDR3 coding sequence is TGTGCCAGCAGCCCGGCGGGGGACGAGCAGTACTTC. Translated: CASSPAGDEQYF.

This clone was seen ten or more times. The chain uses TRBV7-8 and TRBJ1-3, with a weak D call TRBD1 (6 bases). The CDR3 spans 15 residues. V lost 6 bases and J lost 4, with 16 bases in between. Germline V gene lookup returns CDR1 SGHVS and CDR2 FQNEAQ. Here the CDR3 reads CASSPNRVGGNTIYF. The CDR3 region has the DNA TGTGCCAGCAGTCCGAACAGGGTCGGAGGAAACACCATATATTTT.

The chain joins TRBV11-2 to TRBJ2-3; 10 bases fit TRBD2. This CDR3 contains 17 residues. The germline CDR1 and CDR2 sequences are SGHAT and FQNNGV. V was clipped by 1 base and J by 5 bases; unmatched bases: 9. The CDR3 spells CASSLGASGSHLDTQYF. The CDR3 DNA is TGTGCCAGCAGCTTAGGGGCTAGCGGGAGTCATTTAGATACGCAGTATTTT.

This clone was detected many times. The genes are TRBV20-1 and TRBJ2-1; 14 bases map to TRBD2. The germline CDR1 and CDR2 sequences are DFQATT and SNEGSKA (reference sequence). The V gene end was trimmed by 5 bases and the J gene end by 8 bases; junction bases not matched to a gene: 5. CDR3 length: 14 amino acids. CDR3 amino acids: CSAGTSGREYEQFF. The CDR3 DNA follows: TGCAGTGCTGGGACTAGCGGGAGAGAGTATGAGCAGTTCTTC.

This clone came up many times. Other DNA variants within this sample encode the same CDR3. The chain combines TRBV28 with TRBJ2-5; D ambiguous. This CDR3 is 12 amino acids long. Trimming took off 8 bases at V and 1 base at J, with 8 bases between the two ends. Germline values: CDR1 MDHEN, CDR2 SYDVKM. The CDR3 nucleotides read TGTGCCAGCGGTATGGGCCAAGAGACCCAGTACTTC. Protein sequence: CASGMGQETQYF.

This clone was detected ten times or more. The rearrangement joins TRBV6-1 to TRBJ1-5; 8 bases align to TRBD1. CDR3 size: 15 residues. With V trimmed by 1 base and J by 7 bases, 6 bases remained unmatched. CDR1 and CDR2 (germline): MNHNS, SASEGT. This chain's CDR3 is CASSEGAGGAQPQHF. In DNA, the CDR3 is TGTGCCAGCAGTGAAGGGGCAGGGGGCGCCCAGCCCCAGCATTTT.

There are many counts of this clone. The rearrangement joins TRBV7-2 to TRBJ2-1, with a weak D call TRBD2 (6 bases). The V gene lost 5 bases and the J gene lost 3 bases, with 20 bases spanning the gap. The CDR3 spans 17 residues. Germline CDR1 SGHTA, CDR2 FQGNSA. This CDR3 reads CASSLRLVKDFYNEQFF. The CDR3 coding sequence is TGTGCCAGCAGCCTCCGACTAGTCAAAGACTTCTACAATGAGCAGTTCTTC.

This clone is medium-sized by share. The gene calls are TRBV27 and TRBJ2-7; 8 bases agree with TRBD1. With 9 bases clipped from V and 0 bases from J, the junction kept 10 bases outside the gene matches. This CDR3 has 15 residues. The germline gives CDR1 MNHEY, CDR2 SMNVEV (reference sequence). The CDR3 here is CASKERTGSSYEQYF. CDR3 DNA: TGTGCCAGTAAGGAACGGACAGGGAGCTCCTACGAGCAGTACTTC.

In this sample, this clone turned up a few times. The V and J genes are TRBV5-4 and TRBJ2-3, with 9 positions matching TRBD2. J gave up 0 bases and V 2 bases, and 4 bases lay outside the gene matches. The CDR3 contains 16 residues. Germline-derived CDR1 and CDR2 are SGHNT and YYREEE (reference sequence). Here the CDR3 reads CASSFGTSGSTDTQYF. The CDR3 DNA reads as TGTGCCAGCAGCTTTGGTACTAGCGGGAGCACAGATACGCAGTATTTT. Full variable domain (remainder filled in from reference TRBV5-4 and TRBJ2-3): ETGVTQSPTHLIKTRGQQVTLRCSSQSGHNTVSWYQQALGQGPQFIFQYYREEENGRGNFPPRFSGLQFPNYSSELNVNALELDDSALYLCASSFGTSGSTDTQYFGPGTRLTVL.

This clone showed up just a few times. The same CDR3 also results from other DNA sequences found in this sample. The chain recombines TRBV18 with TRBJ2-1, with a weak D call TRBD2 (6 bases). Germline CDR1 and CDR2: KGHSH and LQKENI. The V and J ends lost 6 bases and 8 bases respectively, with 20 bases between them. This CDR3 has 15 amino acids. The CDR3 loop reads CASSPLRGGTHEQFF. The CDR3 region has the DNA TGTGCCAGCTCCCCTCTTCGAGGAGGGACTCATGAGCAGTTCTTC.

To note about this clone: A clone one base away is much larger, so this may be a read error. The gene calls are TRBV29-1 and TRBJ2-1; a weak D match, TRBD2 (5 bases). Germline values: CDR1 SQVTM, CDR2 ANQGSEA. The length of the CDR3 is 14 residues. This CDR3 is CSVVLAGSSNEQSF. CDR3 sequence (DNA): TGCAGCGTTGTGCTAGCCGGATCTTCCAATGAGCAGTCCTTC.

This clone has ten or more counts. The CDR3 sequence: CSAKTGVKGGNYGYTF. The DNA for the CDR3 is TGCAGTGCTAAAACAGGTGTAAAGGGGGGTAACTATGGCTACACCTTC. The chain joins TRBV20-1 to TRBJ1-2; tentatively, D is TRBD1 (6 bases). The V gene's germline CDR1 is DFQATT and CDR2 SNEGSKA (reference sequence). This CDR3 is built from 16 residues. Between the trimmed V and J ends, which lost 4 bases and 1 base, there was a span of 19 bases.

V gene TRBV4-3 combines with J gene TRBJ2-7; either TRBD1 or TRBD2 may fit D (5 bases each). CDR3 length equals 14 residues. V was shortened by 0 bases and J by 3 bases, with 9 bases between the two germline ends. The germline V gene encodes CDR1 LGHNA and CDR2 YSLEER. The CDR3 protein is CASSQEGDHYEQYF. The CDR3 coding sequence is TGCGCCAGCAGCCAAGAAGGGGACCACTACGAGCAGTACTTC.

This clone was found many times. The V gene is TRBV6-6, the J gene TRBJ1-4; the D is unclear. Trimming removed 2 bases at V and 12 bases at J, with 19 bases between. CDR1 is MNHNY, CDR2 SVGAGI, per germline (reference sequence). The CDR3 extends over 15 amino acids. The CDR3 region is CASSYTAPRGEELFF. CDR3 in DNA: TGTGCCAGCAGTTACACCGCGCCTCGGGGAGAAGAACTGTTTTTT.

In its sample, this clone is medium-sized. V usage is TRBV28 and J usage is TRBJ2-2; tentative D call: TRBD1 (6 bases). With 7 bases removed from V and 3 bases from J, the gap between germline ends came to 15 bases. The CDR3 loop spans 15 amino acids. CDR1 is MDHEN and CDR2 is SYDVKM in the germline V gene. Here the CDR3 reads CASKTRTVYTGELFF. CDR3 coding DNA: TGTGCCAGCAAAACAAGGACAGTTTACACCGGGGAGCTGTTTTTT.

This clone appeared many times. V usage is TRBV19 and J usage is TRBJ2-5; 7 positions match TRBD2. This CDR3 comprises 15 residues. Germline lookup yields CDR1 LNHDA and CDR2 SQIVND (reference sequence). J was trimmed by 7 bases and V by 5 bases; bases with no gene match: 13. The CDR3 here is CASSPPLEGRVTQYF. In DNA, the CDR3 is TGTGCCAGTAGTCCCCCTCTCGAGGGGAGGGTGACCCAGTACTTC. The variable domain in full, completed from reference TRBV19 and TRBJ2-5, reads DGGITQSPKYLFRKEGQNVTLSCEQNLNHDAMYWYRQDPGQGLRLIYYSQIVNDFQKGDIAEGYSVSREKKESFPLTVTSAQKNPTAFYLCASSPPLEGRVTQYFGPGTRLLVL.

This clone was detected only a few times. The V gene is TRBV27, the J gene TRBJ1-1; D is ambiguous. There are 13 residues in the CDR3. Trimming removed 5 bases from V and 1 base from J, with 8 bases in between. Germline CDR1 reads MNHEY; CDR2 reads SMNVEV (reference sequence). CDR3 residues: CASSLFRNTEAFF. The CDR3 DNA reads TGTGCCAGCAGTCTTTTCAGGAACACTGAAGCTTTCTTT.

Ten or more counts support this clone. V is TRBV25-1 and J is TRBJ2-1; 9 positions agree with TRBD2. Germline V gives CDR1 MGHDK, CDR2 SYGVNS. The CDR3 sequence is 17 residues long. The V gene end was trimmed by 5 bases and the J gene end by 5 bases; junction bases not matched to a gene: 13. The CDR3 bases are TGTGCCAGCAGTTCGTCGTGGGCTAGCGGGAACAACAATGAGCAGTTCTTC. Translating gives CASSSSWASGNNNEQFF.

At least ten counts were recorded for this clone. The chain couples TRBV7-3 to TRBJ2-3; 10 positions agree with TRBD2. Looked up from germline, CDR1 is SGHTA and CDR2 is FQGTGA. The junction had 2 bases not matched to a gene; V was cut back by 1 base and J by 1 base. CDR3 length: 16 residues. The CDR3 here is CASSLMGTSGTDTQYF. The CDR3 DNA reads TGTGCCAGCAGCTTAATGGGGACTAGCGGCACAGATACGCAGTATTTT.

This clone was found many times. The rearrangement joins TRBV4-1 to TRBJ2-1, with 9 bases aligning to TRBD2. Germline V gene sequence: CDR1 MGHRA, CDR2 YSYEKL. The CDR3 loop spans 16 amino acids. The V gene end was trimmed by 5 bases and the J gene end by 4 bases; junction bases not matched to a gene: 9. CDR3 nucleotide sequence: TGCGCCAGCAGCTTAGAGGGGACTAGCACATACAATGAGCAGTTCTTC. This codes for CASSLEGTSTYNEQFF.

At least ten counts were recorded for this clone. This may come from a read error, since a much larger clone is one base off. Other DNA sequences in this sample translate to the same CDR3. The chain employs TRBV27 and TRBJ2-2; 7 bases are a match to TRBD1. The CDR3 length is 16 residues. Germline assignment: CDR1 MNHEY and CDR2 SMNVEV (reference sequence). CDR3: CASSPSRQGNTGELFF. In DNA form, the CDR3 reads TGTGCTAGCAGTCCATCGCGACAGGGAAACACCGGGGAGCTGTTTTTT.

This clone was recorded at least ten times. This sequence joins TRBV5-1 and TRBJ2-6; D gene uncertain. The V gene's germline CDR1 is SGHRS and CDR2 YFSETQ. Trimming took 4 bases from V and 0 from J, leaving 8 bases between them. The CDR3 runs to 15 residues. The CDR3 here is CASSLSVSGANVLTF. The CDR3 DNA sequence: TGCGCCAGCAGCCTCTCTGTCTCTGGGGCCAACGTCCTGACTTTC.